This TCR beta chain was observed in a study of cytomegalovirus exposure and HLA in healthy donors (dated by TCRdb to 2016 to 2017). About the study as a whole: According to an earlier analysis of 450 to 650 of the donors, about 190 million T cells yielded 90 million to 130 million unique TCR beta sequences and approximately 280 Gb of sequence data. Approximately 310 gigabases of sequencing data and approximately 80 million unique TCR sequences were included in an early release covering about 700 HLA-typed donors. Of the roughly 400 genotyped donors, over 80% were placed in the genetic ancestry cluster associated with self-reported Caucasian donors. The study aimed to test whether cataloging public T cell receptors could reveal signatures of past pathogen exposure. Using immunosequencing, the study profiled T cell repertoires from 666 subjects and related those repertoires to cytomegalovirus serostatus. Besides the first cohort of around 670 subjects, a separate validation cohort made up of over a hundred different subjects was used. High-throughput TCR immunosequencing, statistical association of individual TCRs with disease status, and machine learning were combined to predict cytomegalovirus infection status. To study patterns of TCR occurrence, a later analysis re-analyzed previously published TCR beta repertoires from 500 to 850 donors and added high-resolution HLA genotyping. Rather than drawing on any new phenotypic data, the later analysis identified candidate immune exposures from TCR beta sequences and the way those sequences occurred across donors. An earlier analysis of 587 of the donors used high-throughput TCR beta sequencing to judge whether each TCR beta V gene segment behaved as functional or pseudogenic. Donor age, sex, ethnicity and CMV serostatus were collected together with the repertoire data. A later genetic analysis used genome-wide SNP genotypes for 398 of the 666 donors, treating that subset as a discovery cohort. Every repertoire in the discovery cohort had been generated on one and the same sequencing platform. HLA typing covered class I and class II loci at four-digit resolution. The number of donors typed differed by locus, with about 620-630 for A, B, C, DRB1 and DQB1, roughly 550 for DQA1, 600 to 610 for DPA1, and approximately 470 for DPB1. Several DR-DQ haplotypes were treated as single units for association and clustering because of strong linkage in the cohort. Among roughly 400 genotyped donors of the cohort, an average of around 250,000 unique TCR beta nucleotide sequences was sequenced per donor, of which about 19% were non-productive.

In total, approximately 690 healthy bone marrow donors made up the cohort. All cohort members were sampled while nominally healthy, although unrecorded immune exposures were likely present. The donor was CMV seropositive and was included in the group of some 290 seropositive cohort members. Every donor gave a peripheral blood sample, and the peripheral blood mononuclear cells from that sample were used for TCR beta sequencing. The Qiagen DNeasy Blood Extraction Kit was used to extract genomic DNA from the blood cell samples. The library was produced with the immunoSEQ multiplex PCR assay. A mixture of 60 forward primers for TCR Vbeta segments and 13 reverse primers for TCR Jbeta segments was used in the multiplex PCR. The CDR3 region of rearranged TCR beta genes was amplified from genomic DNA by a multiplex PCR assay. On the Illumina HiSeq System, the amplified TCR beta libraries were sequenced as 87-base-pair reads. The original methods were these. A later analysis tallied tens of millions of unique TCR beta chains across the 550 to 850 repertoires, and around 12 million of those chains were shared by two or more donors. To remove PCR and sequencing errors, raw reads were error-corrected and collapsed into unique sequences using a nearest-neighbor algorithm that merged closely related sequences. V, D and J gene segments were assigned by aligning CDR3 sequences to IMGT reference sequences. For a sequence to be retained, a match of at least six nucleotides was required to both a V gene segment and a J gene segment. A rearrangement counted as productive if the CDR3 had no stop codons and remained in frame with V and J, and every other rearrangement counted as non-productive. CDR3 was defined by IMGT convention, running from the second conserved V-encoded cysteine to the conserved J-encoded phenylalanine. The earlier analysis of about 590 of the donors excluded sequences that lacked an unambiguous match to a single V gene segment. In an earlier analysis of several hundred of the donors, V segments were called functional above 56.7% productive rearrangements and were called segregating when the between-donor standard deviation exceeded 5%. A statistical classification framework was built to diagnose cytomegalovirus status from the catalog of TCR beta chain sequences. A later analysis assigned V and J genes by comparing TCR nucleotide sequences with IMGT/GENE-DB human TR gene sequences. Using the TCRdist pipeline, a later analysis assigned CDR3 sequences along with most-parsimonious VDJ recombination scenarios. In a later analysis, every TCR beta chain was defined by the combination of its CDR3 amino acid sequence and its V-gene family, and reads without a unique V-gene family were dropped. To address suspected cross-contamination and a sequencing artifact, a later analysis removed over 500 highly shared, low-generation-probability nucleotide sequences. In a later analysis, a clonal expansion index for each public chain was calculated from normalized within-repertoire ranks of inferred template counts. In a later analysis, generation probabilities were computed with a VDJ recombination model fitted to out-of-frame rearrangements, and the resulting probabilities were checked against IGoR. In a later analysis, hypergeometric tests were used to score TCR-TCR, TCR-HLA and TCR-CMV co-occurrence, with a repertoire-size bias correction applied to TCR pairs. To estimate false discovery rates, a later analysis permuted the HLA or CMV assignments 20 times. In a later analysis, co-occurring TCRs were grouped using DBSCAN, and TCRdist sequence similarity was added for clustering within HLA-allele-positive subsets. Co-occurrence clustering excluded repertoires with fewer than 30,000 or more than 120,000 public chains, plus five with anomalous nucleotide sharing. Sourced from immuneACCESS, this table was stored by TCRdb with only in-frame sequences that have V and J called. A share of the clones is absent; for the studies checked, an unresolved V gene accounts for under half, and the remainder has no known explanation. Clonal size and the V and J genes are those of that table, whereas D and trimming came from the DNA. Recorded for this sample are about 98,000 clones; roughly 80% of them occurred a single time. Of the sample, around 17% falls within the top ten clones.

For this clone: Its antigen remains undetermined. Base-call qualities are not available, and no considerably larger clone is one nucleotide away.

Broader findings and caveats from the paper: In a later genetic analysis, fewer N-insertions in productive TCRs were reported among donors in an Asian-associated ancestry cluster than the roughly 670-donor mean. Linkage disequilibrium might explain the correlated functional status among segregating V segments, but an unknown experimental factor could not be ruled out. The presence/absence analyses assumed that sequencing depth was roughly uniform across donors, and that assumption may not be true. Because HLA typing was missing for some donors at each locus, association tests included only the typed subset. The cohort was sequenced for TCR beta chains only, and without alpha or paired-chain data the features that could be detected were limited. A cluster of highly shared sequence variants was judged likely to represent a technical artifact of the sequencing pipeline. According to a later analysis, parvovirus B19, influenza, CMV and Epstein-Barr virus appeared linked to several top co-occurrence clusters. A total of 164 TCR beta chains were listed by the study as associated with cytomegalovirus. V-gene and J-gene trimming of TCR beta chains was associated with a missense DCLRE1C variant in a later genetic analysis, and the association was replicated in an independent cohort. Most CMV-associated TCR beta chains appeared to be HLA-restricted in a later analysis, and the HLA associations seemed to be driven largely by CMV exposure. The authors suggested that the approach could potentially be generalized to other disease states and immunological phenotypes. A further reported finding was that TCR beta sequences accurately predicted the HLA-A and HLA-B alleles for most subjects in the first cohort. CMV serostatus was the only immune exposure information available for the cohort. In a later analysis, TCR association rates were found to vary across HLA loci, with the most associated TCRs seen for DRB1 alleles and the fewest for HLA-C alleles. In a later analysis, 16,951 TCR beta sequences were associated with specific HLA alleles at a false discovery rate of 0.05. Because counts were too low, around 18 rarely observed V segments, including chromosome 9 orphons, were left out of the earlier analysis of 500 to 750 of the donors. Some IMGT-functional V segments, including TRBV6-2 and TRBV6-3, could not be distinguished by the 87-base-pair reads and were therefore excluded. In an earlier analysis of roughly 500 of the donors, most TCR beta V segments appeared in productive rearrangements about 87% or about 30% of the time, broadly matching IMGT annotations. Three of the identified cytomegalovirus-associated TCR beta chains were confirmed in vitro to be specific for cytomegalovirus antigens. The classifier was reported to diagnose cytomegalovirus status with high specificity and sensitivity in both the original cohort and the validation cohort. Compared with equally common non-associated chains, HLA-associated TCR beta chains in a later analysis were more clonally expanded and had lower generation probabilities. When HLA alleles, especially DR and DQ, strongly co-occurred, TCR associations were difficult to assign to individual alleles. While some public TCRs were present in many individuals, most TCR sequences turned up only very rarely across donors.

Clipping removes 1 base from V and 6 bases from J, with 6 as the unmatched junction base count. The germline V gene provides CDR1 MNHNS and CDR2 SASEGT. Reading from cysteine to phenylalanine, the CDR3 counts 15 amino acids. The CDR3 DNA has 45 bases and is translated from base 1. This receptor was taken from a man in his 60s in good health and CMV-seropositive. Sequenced input: PBMCs. The V and J segments used are TRBV6-1 and TRBJ2-1; 7 junctional bases match TRBD1. The nucleotide sequence is given as TGTGCCAGCAGTGAAGTTCGGGACAGAAGCAATGAGCAGTTCTTC. This is translated as CASSEVRDRSNEQFF.